This is a list of T cell receptor beta chains from one sample in a study of OX40 agonist ivuxolimab in advanced cancers. Sequenced by immunoSEQ multiplex PCR; TCRdb stores in-frame clones only, minus some. The table shows about 61,000 clones, with roughly 86% occurring only once. The source was CD4+ or CD8+ T cells sorted from blood, collected in a trial of the OX40 agonist ivuxolimab. The receptor set was obtained from an adult with an advanced solid tumor such as melanoma, head and neck, liver or kidney cancer. Both conserved end residues are part of each CDR3. A D gene is named only where the DNA matches it firmly. Part of the rows lack a size; the others show once, few, many or a class for expanded clones.

j_call: TRBJ2-5
d_call: TRBD2
clone_size: -
v_call: TRBV10-3
cdr3_aa: CAISEWGSGGQETQYF
cdr3_nt: TGTGCCATCAGTGAGTGGGGTAGCGGGGGACAAGAGACCCAGTACTTC

j_call: TRBJ2-7
d_call: -
clone_size: few
v_call: TRBV7-8
cdr3_aa: CASSLAGGLYEQYF
cdr3_nt: TGTGCCAGCAGCTTAGCGGGGGGACTCTACGAGCAGTACTTC

j_call: TRBJ2-7
d_call: TRBD2
clone_size: -
v_call: TRBV7-9
cdr3_aa: CASSLNGGKYEQYF
cdr3_nt: TGTGCCAGCAGCTTAAACGGGGGGAAGTACGAGCAGTACTTC

j_call: TRBJ2-5
d_call: TRBD2
clone_size: -
v_call: TRBV7-2
cdr3_aa: CASSPGTSGVETQYF
cdr3_nt: TGTGCCAGCAGCCCCGGGACTAGCGGGGTAGAGACCCAGTACTTC

j_call: TRBJ2-2
d_call: -
clone_size: -
v_call: TRBV5-4
cdr3_aa: CASSSPGGTGELFF
cdr3_nt: TGTGCCAGCAGCTCCCCCGGAGGCACCGGGGAGCTGTTTTTT

j_call: TRBJ1-6
d_call: -
clone_size: -
v_call: TRBV19
cdr3_aa: CASSISGTHNSPLHF
cdr3_nt: TGTGCCAGTAGTATTTCCGGGACACATAATTCACCCCTCCACTTT

j_call: TRBJ2-3
d_call: -
clone_size: -
v_call: TRBV5-1
cdr3_aa: CASSLAADTQYF
cdr3_nt: TGCGCCAGCAGCTTGGCGGCAGATACGCAGTATTTT

j_call: TRBJ2-2
d_call: -
clone_size: once
v_call: TRBV12-5
cdr3_aa: CAKKFRKCGELFF
cdr3_nt: TGTGCTAAGAAATTCCGCAAATGCGGGGAGCTGTTTTTT

j_call: TRBJ1-1
d_call: -
clone_size: -
v_call: TRBV6-5
cdr3_aa: CASTRTVGTEAFF
cdr3_nt: TGTGCCAGCACCCGGACAGTTGGTACTGAAGCTTTCTTT

j_call: TRBJ1-1
d_call: TRBD1
clone_size: -
v_call: TRBV7-2
cdr3_aa: CASSRDRDTEAFF
cdr3_nt: TGTGCCAGCAGCCGTGACAGGGACACTGAAGCTTTCTTT